This entry is about one TCR beta chain. The antigen is not known. A J-beta primer mix and a sample-barcoded 5' primer were used in a second PCR of roughly 7 to 12 cycles. The authors tagged each cDNA molecule using a template-switch adaptor with 12 random nucleotides. MiXCR was run by TCRdb on the 5' RACE reads, yielding one entry per CDR3 protein. This table has some 640,000 distinct CDR3 sequences, approximately 50% appearing once. Collection of approximately 9.3 milliliters of peripheral blood was performed for each donor. Per sample, no less than 5 micrograms of total RNA were extracted. The sample originates from a study of blood T cells in healthy people across ages. The CDR3 is 11 amino acids. V lost 7 bases to trimming and J lost 8 bases; unmatched junction nucleotides: 6. The germline gives CDR1 SQVTM, CDR2 ANQGSEA. Study conclusions and caveats: The lack of PBMC sorting stopped any conclusive naive versus antigen-experienced comparison.

Sequencing was carried out using blood. V is TRBV29-1 and J is TRBJ1-2; 8 bases map to TRBD1. The origin of this receptor is an older woman in good health. The CDR3 nucleotides are TGCAGCGCCGGACAGGGCGGCGGCTACACCTTC. This encodes CSAGQGGGYTF.